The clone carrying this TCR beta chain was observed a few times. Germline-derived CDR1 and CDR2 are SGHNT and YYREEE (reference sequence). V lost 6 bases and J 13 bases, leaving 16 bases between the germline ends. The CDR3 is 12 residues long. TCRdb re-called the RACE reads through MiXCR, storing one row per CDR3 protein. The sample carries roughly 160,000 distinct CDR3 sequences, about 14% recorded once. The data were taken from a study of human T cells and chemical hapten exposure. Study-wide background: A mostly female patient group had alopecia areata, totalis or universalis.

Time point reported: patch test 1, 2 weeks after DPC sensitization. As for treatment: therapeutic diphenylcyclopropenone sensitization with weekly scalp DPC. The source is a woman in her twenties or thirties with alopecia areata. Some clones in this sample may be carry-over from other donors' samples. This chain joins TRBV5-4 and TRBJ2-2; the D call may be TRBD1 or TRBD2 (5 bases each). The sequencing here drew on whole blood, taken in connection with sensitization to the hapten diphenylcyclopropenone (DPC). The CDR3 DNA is TGTGCCAGCACCCCTGACAGTGGAGGGCTGTTTTTT. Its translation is CASTPDSGGLFF.